This TCR beta chain was retrieved from a study of spatial heterogeneity in lung cancer. Study-level information: Combinations of a unique TCR and a UMI were tallied in raw reads, and on average each appeared more than ten times. The study, taken as a whole, reports: Resection blood, more than follow-up blood, showed ubiquitous expanded tumor TCRs.

This clonotype has at least ten counts. Antigen unknown. Each TCR cDNA molecule bore a unique molecular identifier. MiXCR, run by TCRdb on the 5' RACE reads, gives a single entry per CDR3 protein. Of 39,000 or so distinct CDR3 sequences detected, 7.5% appear once; the ten largest clones hold 25% to 35%. Germline CDR1 and CDR2: MDHEN and SYDVKM. CDR3 length equals 10 residues. The V end was cut by 3 bases, the J end by 14 bases, with 10 bases between. Regarding time point: sample taken at primary tumor resection. The sequenced material consisted of unsorted whole RNA from tumor, nontumor lung or frozen PBMC. Patients with untreated early-stage non-small cell lung cancer, numbering 72, were the donors.

Specimen: PBMCs, collected at surgery. The TCR sequence derives from a male donor with early-stage non-small cell lung cancer. This chain uses TRBV28 with TRBJ1-1; no definite D call. CDR3 DNA: TGTGCCAGCAGTTTTGTGGAAGGCTTCTTT. This sequence encodes CASSFVEGFF.